The 18 T cell receptor beta chains below come from one sample, sequenced in a study of blood T cell repertoires in COVID-19 (TCRdb year 2020). Library prep was done by the immunoSEQ multiplex PCR assay. The table was pulled from immuneACCESS by TCRdb, which kept in-frame rearrangements only. Such tables lose some clones; where checked, under half of the loss comes from unresolved V genes, and the rest has no known cause. This sample comprises about 160,000 clones, around nine tenths of them detected only once. 15% to 20% of the sample comes from the top ten. The sequenced sample was peripheral blood. The receptors come from a man aged 55 to 70 with active or convalescent COVID-19.

The chain combines TRBV3-1 (or the pseudogene TRBV3-2) with TRBJ1-2, with D unclear. CDR1 and CDR2 from the germline V gene are LGHDT and YNNKEL (reference sequence). CDR3 length equals 13 residues. The ends were cut back, 0 bases at V and 7 bases at J, with 9 bases in the middle. The CDR3: CASSQDRGSGYTF. The CDR3 region has the DNA TGTGCCAGCAGCCAAGATCGCGGCTCTGGCTACACCTTC.

Worth noting for this clone: The sample has other DNA sequences that encode this CDR3 too. The chain combines TRBV6-5 with TRBJ1-4; no clear D gene. The V end lost 2 bases, the J end lost 0 bases, and 7 bases lay between the germline ends. The CDR3 is 15 amino acids. In germline, CDR1 is MNHEY, CDR2 SVGAGI. The DNA for the CDR3 is TGTGCCAGCAGTTACACAACAGCAACTAATGAAAAACTGTTTTTT. This sequence encodes CASSYTTATNEKLFF.

The J gene is TRBJ1-1, the V gene TRBV5-1; D may be TRBD1 (5 bases). The germline CDR1 and CDR2 sequences are SGHRS and YFSETQ. This CDR3 comprises 15 residues. Trimming took 3 bases from V and 1 from J, leaving 13 bases between them. DNA for the CDR3: TGCGCCAGCAGCTCCTCAGGGCTTACGAACACTGAAGCTTTCTTT. It yields the protein CASSSSGLTNTEAFF.

This chain uses TRBV6-5 with TRBJ2-3; D may be TRBD2 (5 bases). CDR3 length: 13 residues. From germline, CDR1 is MNHEY and CDR2 SVGAGI. V lost 5 bases and J 0 bases, leaving 6 bases between the germline ends. CDR3 sequence reads: CASSSGSTDTQYF. CDR3 DNA: TGTGCCAGCAGTAGCGGCAGCACAGATACGCAGTATTTT.

The chain combines TRBV5-1 with TRBJ2-5; 8 bases agree with TRBD2. The CDR3 is 14 residues long. Germline loops: CDR1 SGHRS, CDR2 YFSETQ. J lost 3 bases, V lost 0 bases, and 1 base had no gene match. CDR3 sequence: CASSLVSGKETQYF. For the CDR3, the DNA is TGCGCCAGCAGCTTGGTTAGCGGGAAAGAGACCCAGTACTTC.

The V gene is TRBV6-5, the J gene TRBJ2-7, with 7 bases that match TRBD1. The CDR3 has 15 amino acids. Looked up from germline, CDR1 is MNHEY and CDR2 is SVGAGI. With V trimmed by 7 bases and J by 1 base, 10 bases remained unmatched. CDR3 residues: CASTRGRGYSYEQYF. For the CDR3, the DNA is TGTGCCAGCACCCGTGGCAGGGGGTATTCCTACGAGCAGTACTTC.

The genes are TRBV6-1 and TRBJ1-5, with 9 nucleotides matching TRBD1. J was trimmed by 6 bases and V by 3 bases; bases with no gene match: 3. Germline CDR1 and CDR2: MNHNS and SASEGT. This CDR3 is 14 amino acids long. The CDR3 region is CASSETGGGQPQHF. The CDR3 bases are TGTGCCAGCAGTGAGACAGGGGGTGGTCAGCCCCAGCATTTT.

The V call is TRBV6-5, the J call TRBJ1-5, with 9 bases aligning to TRBD1. The germline gives CDR1 MNHEY, CDR2 SVGAGI. This CDR3 is 15 amino acids long. The V gene end was trimmed by 6 bases and the J gene end by 2 bases; junction bases not matched to a gene: 5. CDR3 nucleotides: TGTGCCAGCAGCGCGGGACAGGGAGGCAATCAGCCCCAGCATTTT. It yields the protein CASSAGQGGNQPQHF.

This chain uses TRBV18 with TRBJ2-7; a weak D match, TRBD1 (6 bases). Germline CDR1 is KGHSH and CDR2 is LQKENI. V was pared by 2 bases and J by 2 bases, with 7 bases between. The CDR3 extends over 13 amino acids. The CDR3 protein is CASSPRTAYEQYF. The CDR3 DNA is TGTGCCAGCTCACCAAGGACAGCCTACGAGCAGTACTTC.

CDR3 residues: CASREGRVQETQYF. The CDR3 region has the DNA TGCGCCAGCAGGGAGGGCCGGGTACAAGAGACCCAGTACTTC. The rearrangement uses TRBV5-1 and TRBJ2-5; a possible D gene is TRBD2 (6 bases). Trimming shortened V by 5 bases and J by 2 bases, and 13 bases separated the two germline ends. Germline loops: CDR1 SGHRS, CDR2 YFSETQ. The CDR3 is 14 amino acids.

The chain links TRBV12-3 or TRBV12-4 to TRBJ2-7, with a tentative D call TRBD1 (6 bases). The CDR3 extends over 13 amino acids. Trimming took off 3 bases at V and 4 bases at J, with 10 bases between the two ends. The CDR3 region has the DNA TGTGCCAGCAGTTTGGACAGACCATACGAGCAGTACTTC. As protein: CASSLDRPYEQYF.

This sequence joins TRBV12-3 or TRBV12-4 and TRBJ1-2; no clear D gene. V lost 4 bases and J lost 2, with 8 bases in between. CDR3 size: 13 residues. In nucleotides, the CDR3 is TGTGCCAGCAGTTCCGTATTCAACTATGGCTACACCTTC. The encoded protein is CASSSVFNYGYTF.

The genes are TRBV18 and TRBJ1-5; TRBD1 aligns across 8 bases. This CDR3 is built from 15 residues. The V gene's germline CDR1 is KGHSH and CDR2 LQKENI. V lost 6 bases to trimming and J lost 0 bases; unmatched junction nucleotides: 4. This chain's CDR3 is CASSRTGNSNQPQHF. The CDR3 bases are TGTGCCAGCTCCCGGACAGGGAATAGCAATCAGCCCCAGCATTTT.

The chain employs TRBV29-1 and TRBJ1-2, with 8 nucleotides matching TRBD1. V lost 3 bases to trimming and J lost 4 bases; unmatched junction nucleotides: 1. Germline CDR1 is SQVTM and CDR2 is ANQGSEA. The CDR3 extends over 12 amino acids. This CDR3 is CSVDTGGYGYTF. The CDR3 region has the DNA TGCAGCGTTGACACAGGGGGCTATGGCTACACCTTC.

This chain connects TRBV28 to TRBJ2-1, with D perhaps TRBD1 (8 bases). V lost 3 bases, J lost 8 bases, and 26 bases lay in between. There are 18 residues in the CDR3. The V gene's germline CDR1 is MDHEN and CDR2 SYDVKM. CDR3 residues: CASSFSSYRGGYRHEQFF. In nucleotides, the CDR3 is TGTGCCAGCAGTTTTTCCTCGTACAGGGGGGGGTATCGTCATGAGCAGTTCTTC.

This clone was detected a few times. The chain combines TRBV11-3 with TRBJ2-6, with D hard to call. V was cut by 5 bases and J by 3 bases, with 2 bases left in between. Germline V lookup: CDR1 SGHNT, CDR2 YENEEA. The CDR3 has 12 amino acids. CDR3 residues: CASSRGANVLTF. CDR3 bases: TGTGCCAGCAGCCGTGGGGCCAACGTCCTGACTTTC. The complete variable domain, with remaining parts taken from reference TRBV11-3 and TRBJ2-6, reads EAGVVQSPRYKIIEKKQPVAFWCNPISGHNTLYWYLQNLGQGPELLIRYENEEAVDDSQLPKDRFSAERLKGVDSTLKIQPAELGDSAVYLCASSRGANVLTFGAGSRLTVL.

In its sample, this clone was seen once. The chain combines TRBV5-1 with TRBJ1-1; 9 bases fit TRBD1. Germline-derived CDR1 and CDR2 are SGHRS and YFSETQ. J gave up 0 bases and V 0 bases, and 6 bases lay outside the gene matches. This CDR3 is 17 amino acids long. The CDR3 sequence: CASSLGPGTGMNTEAFF. Written as DNA, the CDR3 is TGCGCCAGCAGCTTGGGTCCCGGGACAGGGATGAACACTGAAGCTTTCTTT.

V and J are TRBV19 and TRBJ2-5; 16 bases line up with TRBD2. Trimming at V came to 4 bases and at J to 5 bases, leaving 13 bases not matched to a gene. Germline CDR1 LNHDA, CDR2 SQIVND (reference sequence). This CDR3 has 19 residues. CDR3 DNA: TGTGCCAGTAGTAACCAACATGGGACTAGCGGGAGGGCCGGGGAGACCCAGTACTTC. Translated: CASSNQHGTSGRAGETQYF.